This T cell receptor (beta chain) was sequenced in a study of cytomegalovirus exposure and HLA in healthy donors (TCRdb year 2017). Notes on the research overall: An earlier analysis of a few hundred of the donors reported 250 to 300 Gb of sequence data and some 110 million unique TCR beta sequences obtained from approximately 180 million T cells. Rather than drawing on any new phenotypic data, the later analysis identified candidate immune exposures from TCR beta sequences and the way those sequences occurred across donors. The study was designed to test whether signatures of past pathogen exposure could be identified by cataloging public T cell receptors. All discovery cohort repertoires had been generated on a single sequencing platform. In an earlier analysis of several hundred of the donors, high-throughput TCR beta sequencing was used to judge whether each TCR beta V gene segment behaved as functional or pseudogenic. Besides the first cohort of hundreds of subjects, a separate validation cohort made up of 120 different subjects was used. Across around 400 genotyped donors of the cohort, an average of about 200,000 unique TCR beta nucleotide sequences per donor were sequenced, and roughly 17% of those sequences were non-productive. High-throughput TCR immunosequencing, statistical association of individual TCRs with disease status, and machine learning were combined to predict cytomegalovirus infection status. A later genetic analysis took genome-wide SNP genotypes for 398 of the 666 donors and used that subset as a discovery cohort. In a later analysis, previously published TCR beta repertoires from more than 500 donors were re-analyzed and high-resolution HLA genotyping was added so that TCR occurrence patterns could be studied. Using immunosequencing, the study profiled T cell repertoires from fewer than 850 subjects and related those repertoires to cytomegalovirus serostatus. Donor age, sex, ethnicity and CMV serostatus were collected together with the repertoire data. Around 320 gigabases of sequencing data and 78 million or so unique TCR sequences were included in an early release covering several hundred HLA-typed donors. Among the roughly 400 genotyped donors, around 79% belonged to the genetic ancestry cluster associated with self-reported Caucasian donors. Typing coverage varied by locus: 629-630 donors for A, B, C, DRB1 and DQB1; approximately 560 for DQA1; approximately 570 for DPA1; 450 to 480 for DPB1. Because of strong linkage in the cohort, roughly 5 DR-DQ haplotypes were treated as single units for association and clustering. Both class I and class II loci were covered by HLA typing, at four-digit resolution.

V is trimmed back by 9 bases and J by 1 base, and the junction contains 7 bases that no gene match accounts for. Including cysteine and phenylalanine, the CDR3 has 15 amino acids. Of the read, only the CDR3 DNA is kept; its 45 bases are in frame from base 1. The germline V gene gives CDR1 as ENHRY and CDR2 as SYGVKD. Libraries were made using the immunoSEQ multiplex PCR assay. For the multiplex PCR, a mixture combining 60 forward primers for TCR Vbeta segments and 13 reverse primers for TCR Jbeta segments was used. Amplification of the CDR3 region of rearranged TCR beta genes was performed with a multiplex PCR assay on genomic DNA. On the Illumina HiSeq System, the amplified TCR beta libraries were sequenced as 87-base-pair reads. On the study's bioinformatics: Across the 640 or so repertoires, a later analysis counted 80 million or so unique TCR beta chains, some 11 million of which were shared by at least two donors. Raw reads were error-corrected and collapsed into unique sequences by a nearest-neighbor algorithm in which closely related sequences were merged to remove PCR and sequencing errors. V, D and J gene segments were assigned by aligning CDR3 sequences to IMGT reference sequences. Each retained sequence needed at least a six-nucleotide match to both a V gene segment and a J gene segment. Rearrangements were called productive when the CDR3 lacked stop codons and stayed in frame with V and J; all others were non-productive. CDR3 was defined by IMGT convention, running from the second conserved V-encoded cysteine to the conserved J-encoded phenylalanine. Sequences without an unambiguous match to a single V gene segment were excluded from the earlier analysis of over 500 of the donors. In an earlier analysis of some 590 of the donors, a V segment was called functional when productive rearrangements were above 56.7%, and segregating when the standard deviation between donors exceeded 5%. A statistical classification framework was developed to diagnose cytomegalovirus status using the catalog of TCR beta chain sequences. V and J gene assignment, in a later analysis, came from comparing TCR nucleotide sequences with IMGT/GENE-DB human TR gene sequences. Using the TCRdist pipeline, a later analysis assigned CDR3 sequences along with most-parsimonious VDJ recombination scenarios. In a later analysis, every TCR beta chain was defined by the combination of its CDR3 amino acid sequence and its V-gene family, and reads without a unique V-gene family were dropped. As a way to deal with suspected cross-contamination and a sequencing artifact, a later analysis dropped hundreds of nucleotide sequences that were highly shared and had low generation probability. In a later analysis, a clonal expansion index for each public chain was calculated from normalized within-repertoire ranks of inferred template counts. A later analysis computed generation probabilities with a VDJ recombination model fitted to out-of-frame rearrangements, and checked the results against IGoR. In a later analysis, hypergeometric tests were used to score TCR-TCR, TCR-HLA and TCR-CMV co-occurrence, with a repertoire-size bias correction applied to TCR pairs. False discovery rates were estimated in a later analysis by permuting HLA or CMV assignments 20 times. In a later analysis, co-occurring TCRs were grouped using DBSCAN, with TCRdist sequence similarity added in when clustering inside HLA-allele-positive subsets. Repertoires with fewer than 30,000 or more than 120,000 public chains were left out of co-occurrence clustering, as were about five repertoires with anomalous nucleotide sharing. TCRdb's version of the immuneACCESS table is confined to in-frame rearrangements and falls short of the full clone set. An unresolved V gene accounts for under half of the shortfall where checked; the remainder is of unknown origin. V, J and clone size derive from that table, while D and trimming were established from the DNA sequence. Counted in this sample were some 150,000 clones; over 60% of them appeared once. The ten biggest clones cover roughly 3.1% of the sample.

Here is what the overall study found, with its caveats: At a false discovery rate of 0.05, a later analysis linked fewer than 20,000 TCR beta sequences to specific HLA alleles. Because counts were too low, 15 to 20 rarely observed V segments, including chromosome 9 orphons, were left out of the earlier analysis of over 550 of the donors. The study listed approximately 150 TCR beta chains as associated with cytomegalovirus. An association between a missense DCLRE1C variant and V-gene and J-gene trimming of TCR beta chains was found in a later genetic analysis and replicated in an independent cohort. In vitro tests confirmed that a few of the cytomegalovirus-associated TCR beta chains recognize cytomegalovirus antigens. Broadly in line with IMGT annotations, most TCR beta V segments showed up in productive rearrangements about 87% or about 30% of the time in an earlier analysis of several hundred of the donors. The authors suggested that the approach could potentially be generalized to other disease states and immunological phenotypes. The presence/absence analyses assumed that sequencing depth was roughly uniform across donors, and that assumption may not be true. Most CMV-associated TCR beta chains appeared to be HLA-restricted in a later analysis, and the HLA associations seemed to be driven largely by CMV exposure. When HLA alleles, especially DR and DQ, strongly co-occurred, TCR associations were difficult to assign to individual alleles. Because HLA typing was missing for some donors at each locus, association tests included only the typed subset. Compared with equally common non-associated chains, HLA-associated TCR beta chains in a later analysis were more clonally expanded and had lower generation probabilities. A group of highly shared sequence variants was considered likely to be a technical artifact of the sequencing pipeline. The 87-base-pair reads could not distinguish some IMGT-functional V segments, including TRBV6-2 and TRBV6-3, so those segments were excluded. CMV serostatus was the only immune exposure information available for the cohort. Cytomegalovirus status was reported to be diagnosed by the classifier with high specificity and sensitivity in both the original and validation cohorts. A further reported finding was that TCR beta sequences accurately predicted the HLA-A and HLA-B alleles for most subjects in the first cohort. In a later analysis, several top co-occurrence clusters were reported to appear linked to parvovirus B19, influenza, CMV and Epstein-Barr virus. Linkage disequilibrium might explain the correlated functional status among segregating V segments, but an unknown experimental factor could not be excluded. A later genetic analysis reported fewer N-insertions in productive TCRs among donors in an Asian-associated ancestry cluster than the roughly 700-donor mean. According to a later analysis, TCR association rates differed among HLA loci, with DRB1 alleles showing the most associated TCRs and HLA-C alleles showing the fewest. In this cohort, only TCR beta chains were sequenced, and detectable features were limited by the absence of alpha or paired-chain data. Most TCR sequences were seen in very few donors, while some public TCRs were found in many individuals.

The cohort comprised 710 or so healthy bone marrow donors. At the time of sampling, all cohort members were nominally healthy, though unrecorded immune exposures were likely present. The donor was CMV seropositive and belonged to the group of 250 to 300 seropositive cohort members. Each donor provided a peripheral blood sample, and peripheral blood mononuclear cells were used for TCR beta sequencing. Genomic DNA extraction from the blood cell samples was performed with the Qiagen DNeasy Blood Extraction Kit. A remark on this clone: What this receptor recognizes is not known. Base qualities are not recorded, but no much larger clone differs from it by a single base.

This chain is built from TRBV10-3 and TRBJ2-1; 9 bases in the junction line up with TRBD1. This sequence originates from a woman in her twenties or thirties in good health and CMV-seropositive. The sequenced sample was PBMCs. The DNA is TGTGCCATACAGGGACAGGGAGGGTCCTACAATGAGCAGTTCTTC. It codes for CAIQGQGGSYNEQFF.